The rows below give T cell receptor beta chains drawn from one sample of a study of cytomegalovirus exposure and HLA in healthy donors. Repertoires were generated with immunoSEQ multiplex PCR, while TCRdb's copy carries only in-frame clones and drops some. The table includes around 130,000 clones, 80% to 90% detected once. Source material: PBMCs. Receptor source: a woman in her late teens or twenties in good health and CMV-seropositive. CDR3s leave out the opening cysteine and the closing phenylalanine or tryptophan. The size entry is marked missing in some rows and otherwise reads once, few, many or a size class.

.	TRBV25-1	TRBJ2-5	ASSEFSGQNHQETQY
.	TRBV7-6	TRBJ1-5	ASSSGGNQPQH
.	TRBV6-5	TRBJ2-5	ASSTPSGGAETQY
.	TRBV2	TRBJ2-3	ASSASVSGDTQY
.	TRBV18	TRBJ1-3	ASSPRQGEGNTIY
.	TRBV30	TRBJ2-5	AWSVPGSETQY
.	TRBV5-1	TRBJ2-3	ASRTSGATTDTQY
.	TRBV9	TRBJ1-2	ASSPPPGRGNWDGYT
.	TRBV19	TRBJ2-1	ASSILVTGKFNEQF
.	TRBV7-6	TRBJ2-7	ASSLAGDYEQY
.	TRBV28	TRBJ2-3	ASSSSQGLARTDTQY
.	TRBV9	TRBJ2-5	ASSVEAGQETQY
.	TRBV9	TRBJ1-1	ASSPSTEAF
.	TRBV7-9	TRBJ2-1	ASSFGTGSHNEQF
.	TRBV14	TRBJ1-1	ASSQDFVAEAF
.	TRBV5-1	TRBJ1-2	ASSYDRGDYGYT
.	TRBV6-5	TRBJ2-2	ASGRGQGNTGELF
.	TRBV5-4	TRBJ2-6	ASSPRTGDPSGANVLT
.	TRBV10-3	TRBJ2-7	AISLGTGWNEQY
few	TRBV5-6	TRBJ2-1	ASSFAPRGAPYNEQF
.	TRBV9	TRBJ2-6	ASSEGQGAKGANVLT
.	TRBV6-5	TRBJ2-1	ASRSGGNEQF
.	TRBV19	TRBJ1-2	ASSIGQTSPRGYT
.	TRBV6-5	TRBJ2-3	ASRREGASQY
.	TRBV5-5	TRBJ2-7	ASSPAGTITYEQY
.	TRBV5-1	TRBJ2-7	ASSGNRGRAEQY
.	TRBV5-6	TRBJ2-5	ASSFRGEETQY
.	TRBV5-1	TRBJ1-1	ASSLRGTSNTEAF
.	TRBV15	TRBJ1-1	ATSRASGYEAF
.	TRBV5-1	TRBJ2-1	ASSFGAAPDEQF
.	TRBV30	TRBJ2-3	AWSGLVTSGGLSTDTQY
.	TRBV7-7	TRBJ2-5	ASSFSSGGSQETQY
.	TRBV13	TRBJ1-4	ASSFGQGASEKLF
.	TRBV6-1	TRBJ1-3	ASSDGSAGNTIY
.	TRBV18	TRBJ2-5	ASSPTLAAQETQY
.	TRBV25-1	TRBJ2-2	ASTLPGQGVGELF
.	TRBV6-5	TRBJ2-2	ASKVNGGGDGELF
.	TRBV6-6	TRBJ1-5	ATGRGIWSNQPQH
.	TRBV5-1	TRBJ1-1	ASSLETGRGVTEAF
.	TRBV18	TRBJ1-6	ASSPDRGLPPLH
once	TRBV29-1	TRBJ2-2	SVEGRVGGVGELF
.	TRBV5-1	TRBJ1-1	ASSFGGVDDTEAF